The 2 T cell receptor beta chains presented below share a single source sample, sequenced in a study of cytomegalovirus exposure and HLA in healthy donors. The data were produced by immunoSEQ multiplex PCR, yet TCRdb's version contains in-frame clones alone and is incomplete. Among fewer than 400,000 clones listed, more than 80% were seen once. The sequencing sample was made of PBMCs. The receptor source for this set is a woman younger than 30 in good health and CMV-seronegative.

This sequence joins TRBV7-9 and TRBJ2-7; no reliable D call. The CDR3 consists of 14 residues. The ends were cut back, 5 bases at V and 5 bases at J, with 16 bases in the middle. Germline values: CDR1 SEHNR, CDR2 FQNEAQ (reference sequence). The DNA of the CDR3 is TGTGCCAGCAGCCCAACCCTCAGGCTCAACGAGCAGTACTTC. Encoded protein: CASSPTLRLNEQYF.

The rearrangement links TRBV27 to TRBJ2-3, with 9 bases identical to TRBD2. This CDR3 is built from 16 residues. With V trimmed by 6 bases and J by 6 bases, 13 bases remained unmatched. Germline V gives CDR1 MNHEY, CDR2 SMNVEV (reference sequence). The CDR3 loop reads CASRAAAGGGADTQYF. The DNA of the CDR3 is TGTGCCAGCAGAGCCGCAGCGGGAGGTGGGGCGGATACGCAGTATTTT.